The sequence of this T cell receptor beta chain was determined in a study of molecular identifiers for immune sequencing clone quantification (dated by TCRdb to about 2018). With regard to the full study: For a replicate experiment, RNA from roughly 20,000 or 100,000 naive CD8 T cells was divided into five aliquots, of which four were sequenced. This methods study used CD8 T cells to benchmark TCR RNA copy counting and molecular-identifier clustering-based TCR repertoire sequencing (MIDCIRS).

On a BD FACSAria II, naive CD8 T cells were FACS-sorted as CD8+CD4-CCR7+CD45RA+ and collected into RLT Plus buffer. To compare sensitivity, a portion of naive CD8 T cell RNA was divided equally between MIDCIRS and a Smart-seq2-style 5'RACE protocol. Enrichment of CD8 T cells was performed with RosetteSep CD8+ T Cell Enrichment Cocktail and Ficoll-Paque, after which ACK red cell lysis was carried out. The germline V gene supplies CDR1 LGHNT and CDR2 FRNRAP. Measured from the cysteine to the phenylalanine, the CDR3 is 12 residues long. Left in the record is the CDR3 DNA by itself, 36 bases read in frame from the first base. V sheds 2 bases and J sheds 5 bases, leaving 6 bases between their ends. Study-wide findings and limitations: In CMV-specific effector cells, over 99% of molecules were held by clones above 20 RNA copies, whereas under 1% of molecules were held by such clones in naive cells. Spiked-in Jurkat TCR RNA equivalent to a single cell was reported to be detectable even among over 800,000 naive CD8 T cells. Without barcode sub-clustering, chimeric consensus sequences inflated TCR diversity; chimeras reached as high as 47%. Modeling estimated 3 to 3.5 recovered TCR RNA copies per cell, compared with roughly 10 by digital PCR, which implies roughly 29% capture efficiency. Highly expanded clone sizes could be underestimated because identical TCR molecules may share a barcode.

This clonotype occurred many times. No antigen is known for it. One base away there is no much larger clone; base qualities are not given. The protocol used for the library was PCR. The instrument given in TCRdb is Illumina MiSeq. Total RNA was purified with the Qiagen AllPrep DNA/RNA kit. Before analysis, reads from multiple sequencing runs of the same library were pooled. Per the authors' processing: Reads were retained only if the reads had an exact TCR constant sequence, and the retained reads were trimmed to 150 nt and grouped according to their 12-nt molecular barcodes. Within each barcode group, reads were sub-clustered at a 15% Levenshtein threshold, and quality-weighted consensus sequences were built per RNA molecule. Non-functional sequences were excluded, and lower-count sequences lying one edit away from another sequence were also excluded. On the basis of fitting two negative binomial distributions, barcode sub-clusters with fewer than 20% of the maximum read count were discarded. TCRdb trimmed public reads at Q25 via fastp, called clones via MiXCR and kept in-frame beta chains. Records with the same CDR3 protein are collapsed into one entry carrying the most frequent genes and DNA. These V and J calls are TCRdb output, not the study's own analysis. The sample data list 20,000 or so distinct CDR3 sequences, and 20% to 25% of these were observed just once. The top ten clonotypes cover 5.5% to 7% of the sample.

The sample was naive CD8+ T cells from blood, with Jurkat cell RNA spiked in. Interpreted using the paper, the cell subset or site label stands for: FACS-sorted CD8+CD4-CCR7+CD45RA+ naive T cells. This chain joins TRBV12-5 to TRBJ1-2, with the D gene too uncertain to name. The receptor's source is a human donor in good health. Some libraries in this study had Jurkat cell RNA spiked in. The DNA sequence follows: TGTGCTAGTGGTTTGCCTCAATATGGCTACACCTTC. Its translation is CASGLPQYGYTF.